The clone carrying this TCR beta chain was observed at least ten times. The data were taken from a study of identical twins. Healthy Caucasians supplied all donations. TCRdb reanalysed the 5' RACE reads using MiXCR and keeps one entry per CDR3 protein. The sample lists approximately 890,000 distinct CDR3 sequences; around 12% were seen once. V was clipped by 2 bases and J by 4 bases; unmatched bases: 4. The CDR3 covers 15 residues. These data were also filed under a second study, of yellow fever vaccine responses in identical twins.

Sequencing used PBMCs. V gene TRBV12-3 or TRBV12-4 combines with J gene TRBJ2-1; 8 positions match TRBD2. The receptor comes from a woman younger than 35 in good health. The CDR3 bases are TGTGCCAGCAGTTTACCTAGCGGGCCATACAATGAGCAGTTCTTC. Translating it yields CASSLPSGPYNEQFF.